Each of the 8 T cell receptor beta chains below was sequenced from the same sample in a study of shared clonotypes between healthy human individuals. Clones were read by immunoSEQ multiplex PCR, and TCRdb kept only the in-frame ones, dropping some. The table has approximately 2.1 million clones, 85% to 95% seen once. Sequencing input: naive CD4+ T cells from PBMCs. The subset is: CD45RA+ positively selected. The receptors stem from a man between 18 and 29 years old in good health. Some clones in this sample may be carry-over from other donors' samples.

J is TRBJ1-2 and V is TRBV28; 7 bases are a match to TRBD1. Germline loops: CDR1 MDHEN, CDR2 SYDVKM. This CDR3 is 15 amino acids long. V lost 8 bases to trimming and J lost 1 base; unmatched junction nucleotides: 10. The CDR3, as DNA: TGTGCCAGCGGGCTCAACAGGGGACGTAACTATGGCTACACCTTC. Its protein is CASGLNRGRNYGYTF.

CDR3 residues: CSVGGRAIDEQFF. For the CDR3, the DNA is TGCAGCGTTGGCGGGAGGGCCATCGATGAGCAGTTCTTC. The V and J genes are TRBV29-1 and TRBJ2-1, with 9 positions matching TRBD2. CDR3 length: 13 residues. After removal of 4 bases from V and 8 bases from J, the junction contained 6 bases not matched to a gene. Germline values: CDR1 SQVTM, CDR2 ANQGSEA.

CDR3 loop: CASSQPRRRGEKLFF. The CDR3 DNA follows: TGCGCCAGCAGCCAGCCCAGACGTCGAGGTGAAAAACTGTTTTTT. The rearrangement uses TRBV4-1 and TRBJ1-4; D remains ambiguous. Trimming pared 3 bases from V and 7 bases from J, leaving 15 bases between. Germline lookup yields CDR1 MGHRA and CDR2 YSYEKL. The CDR3 length is 15 residues.

V gene TRBV5-6 combines with J gene TRBJ1-4; D is uncertain. Germline CDR1 and CDR2: SGHDT and YYEEEE. The CDR3 has 14 amino acids. Between the trimmed V and J ends, which lost 1 base and 8 bases, there was a span of 12 bases. CDR3 amino acids: CASSLYGDREKLFF. The CDR3 coding sequence is TGTGCCAGCAGCTTGTACGGGGATAGGGAAAAACTGTTTTTT.

This clone was observed a few times. V usage is TRBV11-2 and J usage is TRBJ1-2; 7 bases match TRBD1. Germline-derived CDR1 and CDR2 are SGHAT and FQNNGV. The CDR3 contains 12 residues. Trimming at V came to 8 bases and at J to 8 bases, leaving 8 bases not matched to a gene. CDR3 sequence: CASGSQGFGYTF. The DNA for the CDR3 is TGTGCCAGCGGATCACAGGGGTTCGGCTACACCTTC.

The V gene is TRBV7-9, the J gene TRBJ1-2; TRBD1 matches 9 bases. Germline CDR1 and CDR2: SEHNR and FQNEAQ (reference sequence). The CDR3 spans 15 residues. Germline trimming cut 7 bases from V and 4 bases from J; bases unmatched to any gene: 10. The CDR3 sequence: CASNYWGQGIYGYTF. CDR3 nucleotides: TGTGCCAGCAACTATTGGGGACAGGGAATCTATGGCTACACCTTC. The whole variable domain, remainder taken from reference TRBV7-9 and TRBJ1-2, is DTGVSQNPRHKITKRGQNVTFRCDPISEHNRLYWYRQTLGQGPEFLTYFQNEAQLEKSRLLSDRFSAERPKGSFSTLEIQRTEQGDSAMYLCASNYWGQGIYGYTFGSGTRLTVV.

This CDR3 is CASSLVAGTGELFF. CDR3 sequence (DNA): TGTGCCAGCAGCTTAGTTGCAGGCACCGGGGAGCTGTTTTTT. The chain links TRBV7-8 to TRBJ2-2, with unresolved D. Trimming left V 1 base short and J 4 bases short, with 7 bases between. The CDR3 totals 14 residues. Looked up from germline, CDR1 is SGHVS and CDR2 is FQNEAQ.

The chain combines TRBV19 with TRBJ1-5, with no clear D. The ends were cut back, 1 base at V and 11 bases at J, with 9 bases in the middle. CDR3 size: 12 residues. Per the germline V gene, CDR1 is LNHDA and CDR2 is SQIVND (reference sequence). The CDR3 bases are TGTGCCAGTAGTATAGTATTAGGGACCCAGCATTTT. Translating gives CASSIVLGTQHF. Full variable domain (rest looked up from reference TRBV19 and TRBJ1-5): DGGITQSPKYLFRKEGQNVTLSCEQNLNHDAMYWYRQDPGQGLRLIYYSQIVNDFQKGDIAEGYSVSREKKESFPLTVTSAQKNPTAFYLCASSIVLGTQHFGDGTRLSIL.